The entry below gives a single T cell receptor beta chain sequence along with its context. This clone appeared once. Its binding antigen is unknown. Base-call qualities are not available, and no considerably larger clone is one nucleotide away. Library construction relied on the immunoSEQ multiplex PCR assay. For the multiplex PCR, a mixture combining 60 forward primers for TCR Vbeta segments and 13 reverse primers for TCR Jbeta segments was used. A multiplex PCR assay on genomic DNA amplified the CDR3 region of rearranged TCR beta genes. The Illumina HiSeq System was used to sequence the amplified TCR beta libraries as 87-base-pair reads. Per the authors' processing: Across the roughly 600 repertoires, a later analysis counted tens of millions of unique TCR beta chains, roughly 11 million of which were shared by at least two donors. A nearest-neighbor algorithm error-corrected the raw reads and collapsed the reads into unique sequences, merging closely related sequences to remove PCR and sequencing errors. CDR3 sequences were aligned to IMGT reference sequences to assign V, D and J gene segments. For a sequence to be retained, a match of at least six nucleotides was required to both a V gene segment and a J gene segment. Rearrangements were classified as productive when the CDR3 lacked stop codons and remained in frame with V and J, and all other rearrangements were classified as non-productive. Following IMGT convention, CDR3 was defined as the stretch from the second conserved V-encoded cysteine to the conserved J-encoded phenylalanine. Sequences without an unambiguous match to a single V gene segment were excluded from the earlier analysis of about 600 of the donors. In an earlier analysis of 450 to 750 of the donors, a V segment was called functional when productive rearrangements were above 56.7%, and segregating when the standard deviation between donors exceeded 5%. A statistical classification framework was developed to diagnose cytomegalovirus status using the catalog of TCR beta chain sequences. In a later analysis, V and J genes were assigned by comparing TCR nucleotide sequences against IMGT/GENE-DB human TR gene sequences. Using the TCRdist pipeline, a later analysis assigned CDR3 sequences along with most-parsimonious VDJ recombination scenarios. In a later analysis, every TCR beta chain was defined by the combination of its CDR3 amino acid sequence and its V-gene family, and reads without a unique V-gene family were dropped. To address suspected cross-contamination and a sequencing artifact, a later analysis removed 592 highly shared, low-generation-probability nucleotide sequences. For each public chain, a later analysis derived a clonal expansion index from normalized ranks of inferred template counts within each repertoire. In a later analysis, generation probabilities were computed with a VDJ recombination model fitted to out-of-frame rearrangements, and the resulting probabilities were checked against IGoR. Hypergeometric tests were used in a later analysis to score TCR-TCR, TCR-HLA and TCR-CMV co-occurrence, with a repertoire-size bias correction applied to the TCR pairs. In a later analysis, false discovery rates were estimated by permuting HLA or CMV assignments 20 times. In a later analysis, co-occurring TCRs were grouped using DBSCAN, with TCRdist sequence similarity added in when clustering inside HLA-allele-positive subsets. Repertoires with fewer than 30,000 or more than 120,000 public chains were left out of co-occurrence clustering, as were five repertoires with anomalous nucleotide sharing. What TCRdb holds here is the immuneACCESS table cut down to in-frame rearrangements. Part of the clones is not present; checked against another copy, under half of the missing clones reflect an unresolved V gene, and the others are unexplained. The V and J calls and clone size come from that table; D and trimming were worked out from the DNA. This sample is represented by roughly 100,000 clones; approximately 80% of them were singletons. Of the sample, approximately 4% is held by the ten largest clones.

This sample was taken from a study of cytomegalovirus exposure and HLA in healthy donors (dated by TCRdb to about 2017). Study-wide context: An earlier analysis of several hundred of the donors reported approximately 300 Gb of sequence data and 120 million or so unique TCR beta sequences from some 180 million T cells. An early release that covered around 590 HLA-typed donors contained approximately 300 gigabases of sequencing data and tens of millions of unique TCR sequences. Among the roughly 390 genotyped donors, approximately 82% belonged to the genetic ancestry cluster associated with self-reported Caucasian donors. The study was designed to test whether signatures of past pathogen exposure could be identified by cataloging public T cell receptors. The study profiled the T cell repertoires of more than 500 subjects by immunosequencing and related them to cytomegalovirus serostatus. Along with the roughly 670-subject first cohort, a separate validation cohort of over a hundred different subjects was used. High-throughput TCR immunosequencing, statistical association of individual TCRs with disease status, and machine learning were combined to predict cytomegalovirus infection status. To study patterns of TCR occurrence, a later analysis re-analyzed previously published TCR beta repertoires from around 700 donors and added high-resolution HLA genotyping. Rather than using new phenotypic data, the later analysis identified candidate immune exposures from TCR beta sequences and from how often those sequences occurred across donors. To decide whether each TCR beta V gene segment behaved as functional or pseudogenic, an earlier analysis of nearly 600 of the donors relied on high-throughput TCR beta sequencing. Donor age, sex, ethnicity and CMV serostatus were compiled alongside the repertoire data. A later genetic analysis used genome-wide SNP genotypes for about three fifths of the 666 donors, treating that subset as a discovery cohort. Every discovery cohort repertoire had been produced on one sequencing platform. HLA typing covered class I and class II loci at four-digit resolution. The number of typed donors differed by locus: 629-630 for A, B, C, DRB1 and DQB1; 500 to 550 for DQA1; 606 for DPA1; and roughly 470 for DPB1. Because of strong linkage in the cohort, five DR-DQ haplotypes were treated as single units for association and clustering. Among a few hundred genotyped donors of the cohort, an average of approximately 240,000 unique TCR beta nucleotide sequences were sequenced per donor, approximately 20% of them non-productive.

Findings and caveats that apply to the study as a whole: According to a later analysis, parvovirus B19, influenza, CMV and Epstein-Barr virus appeared linked to several top co-occurrence clusters. The classifier was reported to diagnose cytomegalovirus status with high specificity and sensitivity in both the original cohort and the validation cohort. In a later analysis, some 18,000 TCR beta sequences were associated with specific HLA alleles at a false discovery rate of 0.05. Only TCR beta chains were sequenced in this cohort, and the absence of alpha or paired-chain data limited detectable features. HLA typing was unavailable for some donors at each locus, so association tests used only the typed subset. In a later analysis, HLA-associated TCR beta chains showed more clonal expansion and lower generation probabilities than non-associated chains that were equally common. An earlier analysis of approximately 600 of the donors showed that most TCR beta V segments appeared in productive rearrangements either about 87% or about 30% of the time, which broadly matched IMGT annotations. Because counts were too low, more than 15 rarely observed V segments, including chromosome 9 orphons, were excluded from the earlier analysis of 587 of the donors. In a later genetic analysis, a missense DCLRE1C variant was associated with V-gene and J-gene trimming of TCR beta chains, and the association was replicated in an independent cohort. A further reported finding was that TCR beta sequences accurately predicted the HLA-A and HLA-B alleles for most subjects in the first cohort. Linkage disequilibrium might explain the correlated functional status among segregating V segments, but an unknown experimental factor could not be excluded. A total of fewer than 200 TCR beta chains were listed by the study as associated with cytomegalovirus. A later analysis found that TCR association rates varied across HLA loci, with DRB1 alleles showing the most associated TCRs and HLA-C alleles the fewest. Strong co-occurrence of HLA alleles, especially DR and DQ, made assigning TCR associations to individual alleles difficult. It was suggested by the authors that the approach could potentially be generalized to other disease states and immunological phenotypes. A few of the identified cytomegalovirus-associated TCR beta chains were confirmed in vitro to be specific for cytomegalovirus antigens. Across donors, most TCR sequences were observed very rarely, whereas some public TCRs were present in many individuals. A cluster of highly shared sequence variants was judged likely to represent a technical artifact of the sequencing pipeline. Some IMGT-functional V segments, including TRBV6-2 and TRBV6-3, could not be distinguished by the 87-base-pair reads and were therefore excluded. A later analysis found that most CMV-associated TCR beta chains appeared HLA-restricted, with HLA associations seemingly driven largely by CMV exposure. The presence/absence analyses assumed that sequencing depth was roughly uniform across donors, and that assumption may not be true. For the cohort, immune exposure information was limited to CMV serostatus. A later genetic analysis reported fewer N-insertions in productive TCRs among donors in an Asian-associated ancestry cluster than the roughly 700-donor mean.

The germline V gene specifies MNHNS as CDR1 and SASEGT as CDR2. Germline trimming: 7 bases from V, 10 bases from J; junction bases outside gene matches: 8. The CDR3 holds 15 amino acids from the cysteine to the phenylalanine. The DNA shown is the 45-base CDR3, in frame from base 1. The cohort comprised some 700 healthy bone marrow donors. At the time of sampling, all cohort members were nominally healthy, though unrecorded immune exposures were likely present. The donor was CMV seropositive and was included in the group of 289 seropositive cohort members. A peripheral blood sample was collected from each donor, and TCR beta sequencing was performed on peripheral blood mononuclear cells. The Qiagen DNeasy Blood Extraction Kit was used to extract genomic DNA from the blood cell samples.

The sample consisted of PBMCs. The V gene is TRBV6-1 and the J gene is TRBJ1-6, and 12 junctional nucleotides match TRBD1. The TCR comes from a female donor in good health and CMV-seropositive. The nucleotides are TGTGCCAGCACCGGGACAGGGGGCGCAGGGTCACCCCTCCACTTT. The encoded protein is CASTGTGGAGSPLHF.